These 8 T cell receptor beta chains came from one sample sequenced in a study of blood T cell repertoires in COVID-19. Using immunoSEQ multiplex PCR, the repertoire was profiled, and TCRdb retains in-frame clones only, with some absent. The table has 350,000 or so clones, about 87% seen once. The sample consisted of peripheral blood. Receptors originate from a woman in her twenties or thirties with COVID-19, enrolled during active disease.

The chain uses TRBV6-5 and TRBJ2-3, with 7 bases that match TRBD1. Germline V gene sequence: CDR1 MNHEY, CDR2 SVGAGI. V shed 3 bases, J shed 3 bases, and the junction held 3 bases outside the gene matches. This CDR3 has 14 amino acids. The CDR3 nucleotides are TGTGCCAGCAGTTATTCCAGGGGGACAGATACGCAGTATTTT. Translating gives CASSYSRGTDTQYF.

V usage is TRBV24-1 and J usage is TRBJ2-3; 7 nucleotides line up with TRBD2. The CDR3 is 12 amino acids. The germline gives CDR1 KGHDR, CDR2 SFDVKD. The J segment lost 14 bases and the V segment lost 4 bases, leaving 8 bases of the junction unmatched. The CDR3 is CATSDTSATRYF. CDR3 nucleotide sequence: TGTGCCACCAGTGACACTAGCGCTACTCGGTATTTT.

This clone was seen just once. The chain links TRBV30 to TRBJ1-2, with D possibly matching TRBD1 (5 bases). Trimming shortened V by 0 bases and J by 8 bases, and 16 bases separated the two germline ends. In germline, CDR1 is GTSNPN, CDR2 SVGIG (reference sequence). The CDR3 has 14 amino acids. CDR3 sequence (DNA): TGTGCCTGGAGTGTACTTTTGGGGCCGGGCGGCTACACCTTC. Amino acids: CAWSVLLGPGGYTF.

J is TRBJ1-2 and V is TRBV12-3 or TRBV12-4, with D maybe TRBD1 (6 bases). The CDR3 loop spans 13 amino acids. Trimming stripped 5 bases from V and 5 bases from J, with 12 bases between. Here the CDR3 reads CASSRDTGYGYTF. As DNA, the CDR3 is TGTGCCAGCAGTCGGGACACAGGATATGGCTACACCTTC.

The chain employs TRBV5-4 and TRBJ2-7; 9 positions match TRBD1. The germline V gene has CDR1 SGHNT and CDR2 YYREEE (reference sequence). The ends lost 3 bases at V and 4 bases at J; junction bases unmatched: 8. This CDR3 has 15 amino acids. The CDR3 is CASSSRDRAQYEQYF. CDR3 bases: TGTGCCAGCAGCTCCCGGGACAGGGCTCAGTACGAGCAGTACTTC.

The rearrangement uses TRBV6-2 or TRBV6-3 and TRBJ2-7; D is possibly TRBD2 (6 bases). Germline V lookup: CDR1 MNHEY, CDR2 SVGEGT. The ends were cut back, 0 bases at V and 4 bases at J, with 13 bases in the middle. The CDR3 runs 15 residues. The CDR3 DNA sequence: TGTGCCAGCAGTTACTCCCCGGCTAGCGTTTACGAGCAGTACTTC. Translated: CASSYSPASVYEQYF.

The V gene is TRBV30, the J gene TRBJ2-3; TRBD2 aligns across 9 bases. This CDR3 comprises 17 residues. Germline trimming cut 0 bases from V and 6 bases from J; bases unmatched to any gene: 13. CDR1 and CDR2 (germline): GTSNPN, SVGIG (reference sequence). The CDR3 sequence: CAWSVAPAGGGGDTQYF. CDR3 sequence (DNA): TGTGCCTGGAGTGTAGCCCCCGCGGGAGGGGGAGGGGATACGCAGTATTTT.

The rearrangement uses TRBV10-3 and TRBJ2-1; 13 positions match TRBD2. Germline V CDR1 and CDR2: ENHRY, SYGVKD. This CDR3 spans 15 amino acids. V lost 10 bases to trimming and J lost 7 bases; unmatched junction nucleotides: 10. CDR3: CANPFWTSGSNEQFF. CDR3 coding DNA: TGTGCCAACCCTTTTTGGACTAGCGGGAGTAATGAGCAGTTCTTC.